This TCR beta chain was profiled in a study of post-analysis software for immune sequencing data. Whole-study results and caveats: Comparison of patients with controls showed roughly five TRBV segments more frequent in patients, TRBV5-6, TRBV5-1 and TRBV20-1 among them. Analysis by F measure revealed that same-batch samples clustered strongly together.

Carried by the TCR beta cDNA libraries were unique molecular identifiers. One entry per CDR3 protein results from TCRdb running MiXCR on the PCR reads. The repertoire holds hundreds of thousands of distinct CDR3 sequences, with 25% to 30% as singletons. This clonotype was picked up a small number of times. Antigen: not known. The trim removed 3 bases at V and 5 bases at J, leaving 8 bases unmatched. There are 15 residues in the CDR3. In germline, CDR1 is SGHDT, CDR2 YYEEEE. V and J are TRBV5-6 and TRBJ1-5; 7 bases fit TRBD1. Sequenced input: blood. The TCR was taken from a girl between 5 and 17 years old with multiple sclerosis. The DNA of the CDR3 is TGTGCCAGCAGCTACTACCGGGACAGAGATCAGCCCCAGCATTTT. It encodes CASSYYRDRDQPQHF.